A single sample gave rise to the 5 T cell receptor beta chains below, sequenced in a study of blood T cell repertoires in COVID-19. Sequencing was performed with immunoSEQ multiplex PCR; in TCRdb, only in-frame clones are kept and a portion is missing. The data contain some 70,000 clones, over 80% of them singletons. The sequencing sample was made of peripheral blood. These receptors were obtained from a woman in her sixties or seventies with acute or convalescent COVID-19.

The chain is built from TRBV19 and TRBJ1-6; D may be TRBD1 (6 bases). V was cut by 3 bases and J by 6 bases, with 9 bases left in between. This CDR3 comprises 14 residues. In germline, CDR1 is LNHDA, CDR2 SQIVND (reference sequence). CDR3: CASSMGGLNSPLHF. The CDR3 DNA reads TGTGCCAGTAGTATGGGGGGGCTTAATTCACCCCTCCACTTT.

J is TRBJ2-7 and V is TRBV9, with a tentative D call TRBD1 (5 bases). Germline V gives CDR1 SGDLS, CDR2 YYNGEE. Trimming shortened V by 3 bases and J by 3 bases, and 19 bases separated the two germline ends. The CDR3 runs to 16 residues. The CDR3 reads CASSAILGHSSYEQYF. The DNA for the CDR3 is TGTGCCAGCAGCGCAATTCTAGGACATTCCAGCTACGAGCAGTACTTC.

The chain recombines TRBV19 with TRBJ2-1; possibly TRBD1 for D (6 bases). V lost 4 bases and J 7 bases, leaving 14 bases between the germline ends. CDR1 and CDR2 (germline): LNHDA, SQIVND (reference sequence). CDR3 size: 14 residues. This CDR3 reads CASSTPSQGNEQFF. CDR3 sequence (DNA): TGTGCCAGTAGTACCCCCTCACAGGGAAATGAGCAGTTCTTC.

V is TRBV9 and J is TRBJ1-2; 8 nucleotides agree with TRBD1. The CDR3 totals 15 residues. CDR1 and CDR2 from the germline V gene are SGDLS and YYNGEE. V shed 6 bases and J 4 bases; nucleotides not matched to a gene: 11. CDR3 nucleotide sequence: TGTGCCAGCACCTCCGAGAGAGGACAGGGCTATGGCTACACCTTC. Encoded protein: CASTSERGQGYGYTF.

This clone has only one observation. V and J are TRBV28 and TRBJ1-6, with D tentatively TRBD1 (6 bases). Germline loops: CDR1 MDHEN, CDR2 SYDVKM. This CDR3 comprises 12 residues. V lost 3 bases and J 10 bases, leaving 7 bases between the germline ends. The CDR3 is CASSLGASPLHF. The CDR3 region has the DNA TGTGCCAGCAGTTTGGGGGCATCACCCCTCCACTTT.